The TCR beta chain described here comes from a study of OX40 agonist ivuxolimab in advanced cancers. This CDR3 comprises 12 residues. The V end lost 4 bases, the J end lost 7 bases, and 10 bases lay between the germline ends. CDR1 and CDR2 (germline): PRHDT, FYEKMQ (reference sequence). TCRdb's copy holds only in-frame clones and misses some; the assay was immunoSEQ multiplex PCR. Of about 19,000 clones listed, roughly 71% are singletons. The TCR originated in an adult with an advanced solid tumor such as melanoma, head and neck, liver or kidney cancer. The chain recombines TRBV13 with TRBJ1-2; TRBD1 is a possible D gene (6 bases). Source: CD4+ or CD8+ T cells sorted from blood, taken in a trial of the OX40 agonist ivuxolimab. The CDR3 region has the DNA TGTGCCAGCAGCTCAGGGGTCCGTGGCTACACCTTC. Residues: CASSSGVRGYTF.